This TCR beta chain was documented in a study of OX40 agonist ivuxolimab in advanced cancers. Study-wide background: Prior checkpoint blockade (anti-PD-1, anti-PD-L1 or anti-CTLA-4) was permitted; around 40% had it. The study's findings and limits: Both blood CD4+ and CD8+ T cells showed clonal growth by week 6 at 0.1 to 3.0 mg/kg. Low clonal expansion, among the lowest seen, marked partial responders at 0.1-3.0 mg/kg. In general, CD8+ T cells held more expanded clones than CD4+ did, on average.

As concerns this clone: The antigen is undetermined.

The protocol was immunoSEQ multiplex PCR, while the TCRdb copy is restricted to in-frame clones and leaves out a portion. The sample has some 98,000 clones, 90% to 95% seen once. This CDR3 is 15 amino acids long. Trimming pared 0 bases from V and 6 bases from J, leaving 13 bases between. Germline V lookup: CDR1 SGHAT, CDR2 FQNNGV. Sequencing used CD4+ or CD8+ T cells sorted from blood, obtained in a trial of the OX40 agonist ivuxolimab. The rearrangement joins TRBV11-2 to TRBJ2-3, with D uncertain. The sequence came from an adult with an advanced solid tumor such as melanoma, head and neck, liver or kidney cancer. The DNA of the CDR3 is TGTGCCAGCAGCTTAGACCCGGACCGGGCGGATACGCAGTATTTT. Its translation: CASSLDPDRADTQYF.